This T cell receptor beta chain stems from a study of blood T cell repertoires in COVID-19. This clone was observed once. Profiling relied on immunoSEQ multiplex PCR, and the TCRdb table lists in-frame clones only, not all of them. The sample carries about 100,000 clones, roughly 81% recorded once. Germline V gene data show CDR1 as SGHTA and CDR2 as FQGNSA. The CDR3 spans 12 residues. V lost 2 bases and J lost 6, with 4 bases in between. The material sequenced was peripheral blood. The chain uses TRBV7-2 and TRBJ1-4; D is undetermined. The TCR comes from a man aged 40-55 years with active or convalescent COVID-19. CDR3 loop: CASSLSHEKLFF. CDR3 DNA sequence: TGTGCCAGCAGCTTAAGCCATGAAAAACTGTTTTTT.